This T cell receptor beta chain was recorded in a study of T cell repertoires in cytomegalovirus infection. Study-wide context: Public TCR beta signatures marked donors with CMV infection and the matching HLA. Study outcomes and limitations: The ex vivo response was dominated by HLA-C-restricted CMV-specific TCR beta clonotypes. Cumulative public TCR beta family frequency identified carriers of CMV plus the relevant HLA.

Regarding this clonotype: Its antigen is as yet unknown.

With V trimmed by 3 bases and J by 7 bases, 3 bases remained unmatched. This CDR3 is 13 amino acids long. Germline CDR1 is LNHDA and CDR2 is SQIVND (reference sequence). A single record per CDR3 protein comes from TCRdb applying MiXCR to the reads. Of 250,000 to 300,000 distinct CDR3 sequences listed, over 15% are singletons. This sequence originates from a human donor in good health (CMV status not recorded). Some clones in this sample may be carry-over from other donors' samples. The source material was CD8+ T cells from PBMCs. The rearrangement links TRBV19 to TRBJ2-5; 9 bases agree with TRBD1. The CDR3: CASSIKQGATQYF. The CDR3 bases are TGTGCCAGTAGTATCAAACAGGGGGCGACCCAGTACTTC.